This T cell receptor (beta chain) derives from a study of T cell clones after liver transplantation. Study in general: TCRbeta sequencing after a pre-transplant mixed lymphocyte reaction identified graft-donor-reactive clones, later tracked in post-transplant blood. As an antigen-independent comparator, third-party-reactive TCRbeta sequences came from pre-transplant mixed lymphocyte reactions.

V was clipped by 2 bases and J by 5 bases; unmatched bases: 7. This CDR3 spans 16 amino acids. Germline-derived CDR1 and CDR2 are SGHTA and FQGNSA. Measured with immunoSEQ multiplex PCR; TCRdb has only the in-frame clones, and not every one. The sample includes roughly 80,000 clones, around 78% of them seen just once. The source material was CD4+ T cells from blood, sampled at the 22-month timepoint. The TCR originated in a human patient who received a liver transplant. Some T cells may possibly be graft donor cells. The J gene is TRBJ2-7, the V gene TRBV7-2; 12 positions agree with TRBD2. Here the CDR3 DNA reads TGTGCCAGCAGCTTACGCCTAGCGGGGGGGGCTAACGAGCAGTACTTC. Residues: CASSLRLAGGANEQYF. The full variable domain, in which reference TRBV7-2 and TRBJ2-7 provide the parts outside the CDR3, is GAGVSQSPSNKVTEKGKDVELRCDPISGHTALYWYRQSLGQGLEFLIYFQGNSAPDKSGLPSDRFSAERTGGSVSTLTIQRTQQEDSAVYLCASSLRLAGGANEQYFGPGTRLTVT.